This passage covers 28 T cell receptor beta chains from one sample sequenced in a study of OX40 agonist ivuxolimab in advanced cancers. Using immunoSEQ multiplex PCR, the repertoire was profiled, and TCRdb retains in-frame clones only, with some absent. There are approximately 59,000 clones in the sample; 84% occur only once, and roughly 2% lies in the top ten. This sample comprised CD4+ or CD8+ T cells sorted from blood, obtained in a trial of the OX40 agonist ivuxolimab. Source of these receptors: an adult with an advanced solid tumor such as melanoma, head and neck, liver or kidney cancer.

The sample holds one count of this clone. The chain couples TRBV11-2 to TRBJ2-5, with D perhaps TRBD2 (6 bases). Trimming shortened V by 5 bases and J by 2 bases, and 15 bases separated the two germline ends. The CDR3 extends over 15 amino acids. CDR1 and CDR2 (germline): SGHAT, FQNNGV. CDR3 sequence: CASSKRTMLQETQYF. The CDR3 nucleotides are TGTGCCAGCAGCAAAAGGACTATGCTTCAAGAGACCCAGTACTTC.

V and J are TRBV5-1 and TRBJ2-7; D not certain. The CDR3 is 14 residues long. With 5 bases removed from V and 0 bases from J, the gap between germline ends came to 12 bases. The germline CDR1 and CDR2 sequences are SGHRS and YFSETQ. CDR3 in DNA: TGCGCCAGCAGGGTCAGCTCGAGCTCCTACGAGCAGTACTTC. Protein sequence: CASRVSSSSYEQYF.

The V gene is TRBV6-1, the J gene TRBJ2-5; 9 nucleotides match TRBD1. V trimming: 3 bases; J trimming: 2 bases; junction bases outside the gene matches: 7. Germline CDR1 reads MNHNS; CDR2 reads SASEGT. This CDR3 is built from 16 residues. In DNA form, the CDR3 reads TGTGCCAGCAGTGACTTGGACAGGGGTATACAAGAGACCCAGTACTTC. Protein sequence: CASSDLDRGIQETQYF.

The chain couples TRBV28 to TRBJ2-7, with D perhaps given as TRBD1 or TRBD2 (5 bases each). V was trimmed by 4 bases and J by 2 bases, leaving 18 bases between them. The CDR3 has 16 residues. Germline V CDR1 and CDR2: MDHEN, SYDVKM. The CDR3 nucleotides are TGTGCCAGCAGTTCCCCTGGGGAGACAGATCCCTACGAGCAGTACTTC. Protein sequence: CASSSPGETDPYEQYF. The full variable domain, in which reference TRBV28 and TRBJ2-7 provide the parts outside the CDR3, is DVKVTQSSRYLVKRTGEKVFLECVQDMDHENMFWYRQDPGLGLRLIYFSYDVKMKEKGDIPEGYSVSREKKERFSLILESASTNQTSMYLCASSSPGETDPYEQYFGPGTRLTVT.

The J gene is TRBJ1-1, the V gene TRBV2; D is possibly TRBD1 (6 bases). V lost 6 bases, J lost 4 bases, and 9 bases lay in between. Germline CDR1 and CDR2: SNHLY and FYNNEI. The CDR3 contains 12 residues. CDR3 coding DNA: TGTGCCAGCAGCCCCAGGGGCACTGAAGCTTTCTTT. Its translation: CASSPRGTEAFF.

The rearrangement joins TRBV7-8 to TRBJ1-2; D perhaps matches TRBD1 (6 bases). Per the germline V gene, CDR1 is SGHVS and CDR2 is FQNEAQ. The CDR3 extends over 14 amino acids. The ends were cut back, 4 bases at V and 6 bases at J, with 15 bases in the middle. In DNA form, the CDR3 reads TGTGCCAGCAGCTCCTCCACAACAGGGCATGGCTACACCTTC. It translates to CASSSSTTGHGYTF.

CDR3 coding DNA: TGTGCCAGCTCAGCCTCCCATTCTACTGAAGCTTTCTTT. It is translated as CASSASHSTEAFF. V and J are TRBV18 and TRBJ1-1; no firm D call. The germline V and J ends were trimmed by 5 bases and 5 bases, with 12 bases remaining between them. CDR3 length: 13 amino acids. Germline CDR1 and CDR2: KGHSH and LQKENI.

The CDR3: CASSPRQEYTEAFF. The CDR3 bases are TGTGCCAGCTCGCCCCGGCAGGAGTACACTGAAGCTTTCTTT. V and J are TRBV18 and TRBJ1-1; D is ambiguous. The CDR3 length is 14 residues. The V and J ends lost 6 bases and 3 bases respectively, with 14 bases between them. Germline V gene lookup returns CDR1 KGHSH and CDR2 LQKENI.

The chain uses TRBV9 and TRBJ1-1; 9 bases are shared with TRBD1. The germline V gene encodes CDR1 SGDLS and CDR2 YYNGEE. The CDR3 has 14 amino acids. V shed 5 bases and J 5 bases; nucleotides not matched to a gene: 7. CDR3 bases: TGTGCCAGCAGGTTAACAGGGGGCCGAACTGAAGCTTTCTTT. Residues: CASRLTGGRTEAFF. The variable domain in full, with the rest retrieved from reference TRBV9 and TRBJ1-1, is DSGVTQTPKHLITATGQRVTLRCSPRSGDLSVYWYQQSLDQGLQFLIQYYNGEERAKGNILERFSAQQFPDLHSELNLSSLELGDSALYFCASRLTGGRTEAFFGQGTRLTVV.

V gene TRBV7-2 combines with J gene TRBJ1-2; 9 bases are shared with TRBD1. CDR1 and CDR2 (germline): SGHTA, FQGNSA. CDR3 length: 15 residues. Trimming removed 5 bases from V and 1 base from J; junction bases left unmatched: 5. This CDR3 is CASSPRTGDNYGYTF. CDR3 DNA sequence: TGTGCCAGCAGCCCCCGGACAGGGGATAACTATGGCTACACCTTC.

V is TRBV10-3 and J is TRBJ1-2, with 7 nucleotides matching TRBD1. With 6 bases clipped from V and 8 bases from J, the junction kept 15 bases outside the gene matches. The CDR3 covers 15 residues. Germline lookup yields CDR1 ENHRY and CDR2 SYGVKD. In nucleotides, the CDR3 is TGTGCCATCAGCCTCGGGACAGCTATGGGGCTAGGCTACACCTTC. It translates to CAISLGTAMGLGYTF.

This chain uses TRBV6-1 with TRBJ2-3; no definite D call. Germline V gives CDR1 MNHNS, CDR2 SASEGT. V was trimmed by 3 bases and J by 5 bases, leaving 9 bases between them. CDR3 length: 13 residues. CDR3 amino acids: CASSDLRGDTQYF. The CDR3 bases are TGTGCCAGCAGTGACCTGAGAGGAGATACGCAGTATTTT.

The chain joins TRBV2 to TRBJ2-3, with D possibly being TRBD1 (6 bases). Germline V gene lookup returns CDR1 SNHLY and CDR2 FYNNEI. Trimming shortened V by 6 bases and J by 6 bases, and 19 bases separated the two germline ends. The length of the CDR3 is 15 residues. CDR3: CASSPDSKDTDTQYF. DNA for the CDR3: TGTGCCAGCAGCCCGGACAGTAAGGACACGGATACGCAGTATTTT.

The chain couples TRBV7-9 to TRBJ2-3, with D perhaps TRBD2 (5 bases). CDR1 SEHNR and CDR2 FQNEAQ come from the germline V gene (reference sequence). CDR3 length: 15 residues. With 1 base removed from V and 2 bases from J, the gap between germline ends came to 10 bases. The CDR3 DNA is TGTGCCAGCAGCTTAGTTGAGCGGTCCACAGATACGCAGTATTTT. Translated: CASSLVERSTDTQYF.

On this clone itself: Other DNA sequences in this specimen translate into the identical CDR3. This chain joins TRBV18 and TRBJ2-3; 8 bases line up with TRBD2. The CDR3 totals 15 residues. Germline assignment: CDR1 KGHSH and CDR2 LQKENI. Trimming removed 2 bases from V and 3 bases from J; junction bases left unmatched: 4. DNA of the CDR3: TGTGCCAGCTCACCAAGTCGGGGGGGGACAGATACGCAGTATTTT. It codes for CASSPSRGGTDTQYF.

CDR3 bases: TGTGCCTGGAGAGGACAGGGGGCTTCCTACAATGAGCAGTTCTTC. It encodes CAWRGQGASYNEQFF. The chain employs TRBV30 and TRBJ2-1; 11 bases fit TRBD1. J was trimmed by 1 base and V by 3 bases; bases with no gene match: 2. There are 15 residues in the CDR3. Per the germline V gene, CDR1 is GTSNPN and CDR2 is SVGIG (reference sequence).

The genes are TRBV7-9 and TRBJ2-7; D gene ambiguous. Germline V gives CDR1 SEHNR, CDR2 FQNEAQ (reference sequence). This CDR3 has 12 amino acids. V gave up 5 bases and J gave up 6 bases, with 11 bases separating them. The CDR3 nucleotides read TGTGCCAGCAGCCTCCTTAGGCGCGAGCAGTACTTC. Its protein product is CASSLLRREQYF.

The gene calls are TRBV30 and TRBJ2-2; possible D gene TRBD2, 6 bases. Germline CDR1 GTSNPN, CDR2 SVGIG (reference sequence). The germline V and J ends were trimmed by 2 bases and 5 bases, with 9 bases remaining between them. This CDR3 is 13 amino acids long. Here the CDR3 DNA reads TGTGCCTGGAGTACGGGGGAAACCGGGGAGCTGTTTTTT. Translating gives CAWSTGETGELFF.

The CDR3 spells CASSLSAGPTLTDTQYF. CDR3 nucleotide sequence: TGCGCCAGCAGCTTGTCGGCGGGGCCCACACTCACAGATACGCAGTATTTT. V gene TRBV5-1 combines with J gene TRBJ2-3, with D perhaps TRBD2 (6 bases). With 1 base removed from V and 2 bases from J, the gap between germline ends came to 17 bases. Germline V CDR1 and CDR2: SGHRS, YFSETQ. CDR3 length equals 17 residues.

The chain joins TRBV2 to TRBJ1-4; 8 bases align to TRBD1. The V segment lost 4 bases and the J segment 8 bases; nucleotides outside the gene matches: 9. Germline CDR1 SNHLY, CDR2 FYNNEI. The CDR3 is made up of 15 amino acids. CDR3 sequence reads: CASSADRGRGEKLFF. CDR3 nucleotides: TGTGCCAGCAGTGCTGACAGGGGTAGAGGCGAAAAACTGTTTTTT.

The chain couples TRBV4-2 to TRBJ1-1; D is possibly TRBD1 (5 bases). Trimming stripped 0 bases from V and 4 bases from J, with 12 bases between. The CDR3 runs to 15 residues. Germline loops: CDR1 LGHNA, CDR2 YNFKEQ. The CDR3 loop reads CASSQDEGMGTEAFF. CDR3 sequence (DNA): TGTGCCAGCAGCCAAGACGAGGGGATGGGCACTGAAGCTTTCTTT.

This clone appeared a few times. The rearrangement uses TRBV19 and TRBJ2-2, with D unresolved. Germline V gene data show CDR1 as LNHDA and CDR2 as SQIVND (reference sequence). V was shortened by 1 base and J by 4 bases, with 7 bases between the two germline ends. The CDR3 sequence is 14 residues long. The CDR3 spells CASSIAAATGELFF. The CDR3 region has the DNA TGTGCCAGTAGTATAGCAGCCGCCACCGGGGAGCTGTTTTTT.

The J gene is TRBJ2-3, the V gene TRBV2; unclear D gene. The germline CDR1 and CDR2 sequences are SNHLY and FYNNEI. The CDR3 totals 15 residues. V dropped 6 bases and J dropped 0 bases, with 13 bases sitting between them. The CDR3 region has the DNA TGTGCCAGCAGGGGGTGGGAATCTAGCACAGATACGCAGTATTTT. Residues: CASRGWESSTDTQYF.

This chain uses TRBV5-4 with TRBJ2-3; TRBD1 or TRBD2 may be the D gene (5 bases each). The V gene lost 4 bases and the J gene lost 5 bases, with 17 bases spanning the gap. Germline-derived CDR1 and CDR2 are SGHNT and YYREEE (reference sequence). The CDR3 sequence is 15 residues long. Here the CDR3 reads CASSLEGITGDTQYF. CDR3 nucleotides: TGTGCCAGCAGCCTCGAGGGGATCACTGGAGATACGCAGTATTTT.

This clone was observed once. The CDR3 DNA reads TGTGCCAGCAGCTCCTTGACAGGGGGCGTCTCCTACGAGCAGTACTTC. It yields the protein CASSSLTGGVSYEQYF. The rearrangement joins TRBV5-5 to TRBJ2-7; 10 bases are a match to TRBD1. V shed 3 bases, J shed 0 bases, and the junction held 6 bases outside the gene matches. Germline CDR1 reads SGHKS; CDR2 reads YYEKEE (reference sequence). The CDR3 covers 16 residues.

The genes are TRBV2 and TRBJ1-3, with 8 nucleotides matching TRBD1. Germline V gives CDR1 SNHLY, CDR2 FYNNEI. Trimming removed 6 bases from V and 0 bases from J; junction bases left unmatched: 4. The CDR3 is 15 amino acids. The CDR3 DNA is TGTGCCAGCAGAGCGGGACAGGCCTCTGGAAACACCATATATTTT. It yields the protein CASRAGQASGNTIYF.

This clone showed up just once. The gene calls are TRBV5-3 and TRBJ2-1; D perhaps matches TRBD2 (6 bases). TRBV5-3 is an ORF, with its function uncertain. The CDR3 runs 16 residues. The V end lost 4 bases, the J end lost 1 base, and 15 bases lay between the germline ends. As DNA, the CDR3 is TGTGCCAGAAGCAACGGGGACTGGCATTCCTACAATGAGCAGTTCTTC. It codes for CARSNGDWHSYNEQFF.

V usage is TRBV1 and J usage is TRBJ2-5; the table's D call, TRBD1, was not checked against the DNA. TRBV1 is described as a pseudogene. The CDR3 runs to 10 residues. DNA of the CDR3: TGCGAGAAGGGTGAGACAGGGGGGCACTTC. This encodes CEKGETGGHF.